These T cell receptor beta chains were read from a single sample in a study of T cell responses to AZD1222 COVID-19 vaccine. The repertoire was sequenced with immunoSEQ multiplex PCR; TCRdb's copy has only in-frame clones and lacks some. The sample records 90,000 to 150,000 clones, 75% to 90% being singletons. The sample was peripheral blood, taken on day 0 of AZD1222 vaccination. The receptors here all came from an adult in good health. CDR3s include the opening cysteine and the closing phenylalanine or tryptophan. D genes are given only for firm matches.

TRBD1	TRBJ1-1	TRBV6-6	CASSLTGVRNTEAFF	TGTGCCAGCAGTCTAACAGGGGTCCGGAACACTGAAGCTTTCTTT
.	TRBJ1-6	TRBV6-4	CASSVEISNSPLHF	TGTGCCAGCAGTGTGGAAATCAGTAATTCACCCCTCCACTTT
TRBD1	TRBJ2-7	TRBV28	CASSFYPGTGWPYEQYF	TGTGCCAGCAGTTTTTACCCCGGGACAGGGTGGCCCTACGAGCAGTACTTC
TRBD1	TRBJ2-2	TRBV5-1	CASSLAGRGLSGELFF	TGCGCCAGCAGCTTGGCCGGCAGGGGGCTATCCGGGGAGCTGTTTTTT
TRBD2	TRBJ2-1	TRBV11-2	CASSPPGLGYNEQFF	TGTGCCAGCAGTCCTCCGGGACTAGGATACAATGAGCAGTTCTTC
.	TRBJ1-2	TRBV5-4	CASSLAGQNYGYTF	TGTGCCAGCAGCTTGGCCGGGCAGAACTATGGCTACACCTTC
.	TRBJ2-1	TRBV5-1	CASSPDLWEQFF	TGCGCCAGCAGCCCGGATCTCTGGGAGCAGTTCTTC
.	TRBJ2-3	TRBV15	CATSTRATDTQYF	TGTGCCACCAGCACCCGGGCCACAGATACGCAGTATTTT
.	TRBJ1-3	TRBV19	CASSTWTFGSGNTIYF	TGTGCCAGTAGTACCTGGACCTTCGGCTCTGGAAACACCATATATTTT
TRBD1	TRBJ2-1	TRBV3-1/TRBV3-2	CASSPRQGNANEQFF	TGTGCCAGCAGCCCGCGACAGGGTAATGCCAATGAGCAGTTCTTC
.	TRBJ1-1	TRBV6-5	CASSYRVLHTEAFF	TGTGCCAGCAGTTACAGGGTTTTACACACTGAAGCTTTCTTT